This passage covers 12 T cell receptor beta chains from one sample sequenced in a study of blood T cell repertoires in COVID-19. Libraries were prepared by immunoSEQ multiplex PCR; TCRdb keeps only in-frame clonotypes and omits some of them. The sample lists 350,000 to 450,000 clones, about nine tenths occurring once. The material sequenced was PBMCs or T cells enriched from blood (not recorded which). These receptors came from a woman between 40 and 55 years old who had been exposed to COVID-19.

This rearrangement joins TRBV11-2 to TRBJ1-5; 9 bases map to TRBD1. The J segment lost 7 bases and the V segment lost 1 base, leaving 8 bases of the junction unmatched. Germline V gene data show CDR1 as SGHAT and CDR2 as FQNNGV. The CDR3 runs 16 residues. This CDR3 is CASSLGGGQGPQPQHF. The CDR3 region has the DNA TGTGCCAGCAGCTTAGGGGGGGGACAGGGTCCACAGCCCCAGCATTTT.

The chain combines TRBV30 with TRBJ1-1; D uncertain. Germline V gives CDR1 GTSNPN, CDR2 SVGIG (reference sequence). CDR3 length equals 15 residues. V lost 2 bases and J 1 base, leaving 14 bases between the germline ends. The CDR3: CAWSPLGVRNTEAFF. CDR3 bases: TGTGCCTGGAGTCCGTTGGGAGTTCGGAACACTGAAGCTTTCTTT. Full variable domain (missing parts from reference TRBV30 and TRBJ1-1): SQTIHQWPATLVQPVGSPLSLECTVEGTSNPNLYWYRQAAGRGLQLLFYSVGIGQISSEVPQNLSASRPQDRQFILSSKKLLLSDSGFYLCAWSPLGVRNTEAFFGQGTRLTVV.

Details on this clone: The same CDR3 can be traced to other DNA sequences in this sample. J is TRBJ1-1 and V is TRBV15; no firm D call. The length of the CDR3 is 14 residues. Germline V CDR1 and CDR2: LNHNV, YYDKDF (reference sequence). Trimming shortened V by 0 bases and J by 5 bases, and 10 bases separated the two germline ends. The CDR3 protein is CATSRDRGSTEAFF. CDR3 nucleotide sequence: TGTGCCACCAGCAGAGATCGGGGTTCTACTGAAGCTTTCTTT.

This clone is a singleton in its sample. This chain connects TRBV3-1 (or the pseudogene TRBV3-2) to TRBJ2-3, with a tentative D call TRBD2 (7 bases). The CDR3 consists of 16 residues. Germline CDR1 is LGHDT and CDR2 is YNNKEL (reference sequence). Trimming left V 0 bases short and J 6 bases short, with 16 bases between. The chain's CDR3 is CASSQDLRGRRDTQYF. Here the CDR3 DNA reads TGTGCCAGCAGCCAAGATTTGCGGGGGCGGCGGGATACGCAGTATTTT.

This clone has only a few counts. The chain joins TRBV19 to TRBJ2-1, with a tentative D call TRBD2 (6 bases). Trimming pared 8 bases from V and 1 base from J, leaving 18 bases between. Germline V gene sequence: CDR1 LNHDA, CDR2 SQIVND (reference sequence). CDR3 length: 16 amino acids. The CDR3 DNA sequence: TGTGCCAGTTCATTCCGGGACTCCGAATCCTACAATGAGCAGTTCTTC. Amino acid sequence: CASSFRDSESYNEQFF.

The CDR3, as DNA: TGTGCCAGCAGCCAAGTCGGGCGGGGGGCCTACAATGAGCAGTTCTTC. Amino acid sequence: CASSQVGRGAYNEQFF. The V call is TRBV3-1 (or the pseudogene TRBV3-2), the J call TRBJ2-1; 8 bases are shared with TRBD2. The V gene's germline CDR1 is LGHDT and CDR2 YNNKEL (reference sequence). V gave up 1 base and J gave up 2 bases; unmatched junction bases: 4. There are 16 residues in the CDR3.

The chain is built from TRBV25-1 and TRBJ2-1; 7 nucleotides line up with TRBD1. This CDR3 is built from 16 residues. The V gene's germline CDR1 is MGHDK and CDR2 SYGVNS. V trimming: 3 bases; J trimming: 3 bases; junction bases outside the gene matches: 8. CDR3 protein: CASSDHRQGDYNEQFF. CDR3 coding DNA: TGTGCCAGCAGTGACCATCGACAGGGAGACTACAATGAGCAGTTCTTC.

The count of this clone is one. This chain connects TRBV3-1 (or the pseudogene TRBV3-2) to TRBJ2-7, with 8 bases aligning to TRBD1. Germline V gene data show CDR1 as LGHDT and CDR2 as YNNKEL (reference sequence). Trimming at V came to 1 base and at J to 7 bases, leaving 6 bases not matched to a gene. This CDR3 is 14 amino acids long. The CDR3 spells CASSQGDRWGEQYF. CDR3 in DNA: TGTGCCAGCAGCCAAGGGGACAGGTGGGGGGAGCAGTACTTC.

V and J are TRBV3-1 (or the pseudogene TRBV3-2) and TRBJ1-1, with D possibly TRBD1 on 6 matching bases. Trimming took off 1 base at V and 4 bases at J, with 13 bases between the two ends. Germline values: CDR1 LGHDT, CDR2 YNNKEL (reference sequence). CDR3 size: 15 residues. The CDR3 bases are TGTGCCAGCAGCCAAGCCTTGGACAGAATCACTGAAGCTTTCTTT. This gives the protein CASSQALDRITEAFF.

This clone was picked up one time. CDR3 in DNA: TGTGCCAGCTCCCTCCCCGGGACAGCGTACAAAGGCTACACCTTC. It translates to CASSLPGTAYKGYTF. V and J are TRBV18 and TRBJ1-2, with 7 bases matching TRBD1. The CDR3 extends over 15 amino acids. The germline gives CDR1 KGHSH, CDR2 LQKENI. V lost 6 bases to trimming and J lost 8 bases; unmatched junction nucleotides: 15. Full variable domain (remainder filled in from reference TRBV18 and TRBJ1-2): NAGVMQNPRHLVRRRGQEARLRCSPMKGHSHVYWYRQLPEEGLKFMVYLQKENIIDESGMPKERFSAEFPKEGPSILRIQQVVRGDSAAYFCASSLPGTAYKGYTFGSGTRLTVV.

The genes are TRBV19 and TRBJ1-5, with D perhaps matching TRBD1 (6 bases). Germline lookup yields CDR1 LNHDA and CDR2 SQIVND (reference sequence). The CDR3 covers 17 residues. Trimming pared 4 bases from V and 2 bases from J, leaving 18 bases between. CDR3 residues: CASSTNRAWVGNQPQHF. Here the CDR3 DNA reads TGTGCCAGTAGTACGAACAGGGCGTGGGTCGGCAATCAGCCCCAGCATTTT. Together with reference TRBV19 and TRBJ1-5, the CDR3 gives the full variable domain: DGGITQSPKYLFRKEGQNVTLSCEQNLNHDAMYWYRQDPGQGLRLIYYSQIVNDFQKGDIAEGYSVSREKKESFPLTVTSAQKNPTAFYLCASSTNRAWVGNQPQHFGDGTRLSIL.

The chain recombines TRBV30 with TRBJ2-7; possible D gene TRBD2, 6 bases. Germline assignment: CDR1 GTSNPN and CDR2 SVGIG (reference sequence). V lost 2 bases to trimming and J lost 3 bases, with 11 bases between them. The CDR3 totals 13 residues. DNA of the CDR3: TGTGCCTGGAGTCTGGGACTGGACTACGAGCAGTACTTC. Protein product: CAWSLGLDYEQYF.